This T cell receptor beta chain comes out of a study of PD-1 blockade in classical Hodgkin lymphoma. Study summary: The nivolumab dose that patients received was 3 mg/kg, given intravenously every 2 weeks. Study observations and caveats: Complete responders entered with baseline diversity on par with newly diagnosed patients, the results showed. It was reported that newly diagnosed patients had less baseline TCR diversity than healthy donors.

Each patient relapsed following autologous stem cell transplantation, and prior brentuximab vedotin exposure differed. Concerning this clone itself: What it recognizes is unknown.

The method was immunoSEQ multiplex PCR; TCRdb's version includes in-frame clones alone and lacks a portion of them. The table has about 97,000 clones, over 80% seen once. V lost 4 bases and J lost 6; bases outside the gene matches: 3. Per germline, CDR1 SGHTA and CDR2 FQGNSA. The CDR3 totals 14 residues. The chain has TRBV7-2 and TRBJ2-1, with TRBD2 identical over 10 bases. The sample in question was peripheral blood mononuclear cells (PBMCs), obtained at baseline. This sequence was found in a human donor with classical Hodgkin lymphoma. CDR3 in amino acids: CASSYSGRINEQFF. CDR3 coding DNA: TGTGCCAGCAGCTATAGCGGGAGGATCAATGAGCAGTTCTTC. Supplemented by reference TRBV7-2 and TRBJ2-1, the full variable domain reads GAGVSQSPSNKVTEKGKDVELRCDPISGHTALYWYRQSLGQGLEFLIYFQGNSAPDKSGLPSDRFSAERTGGSVSTLTIQRTQQEDSAVYLCASSYSGRINEQFFGPGTRLTVL.